Listed below are T cell receptor beta chains from one sample, sequenced in a study of human T cells and chemical hapten exposure. MiXCR was run by TCRdb on the reads, yielding one entry per CDR3 protein. The data contain around 120,000 distinct CDR3 sequences, over 6.5% of them seen just once; the ten biggest clones take up 1.1% to 1.5%. Sequences were obtained from whole blood. Receptors originate from a human donor in good health. Some clones in this sample may be carry-over from other donors' samples. Each CDR3 is given with its conserved first and last residue. The D gene is left open where the match is weak. Some rows mark clone size as missing; the rest say once, few, many or name a class of expanded clone.

>TRBV29-1|few|TRBD1|TRBJ2-7
TGCAGCGTTGCCCAGGACAGGGACGAGCAGTACTTC
CSVAQDRDEQYF
>TRBV5-1|many|-|TRBJ2-1
TGCGCCAGCACTACGCGGGGTGAGCAGTTCTTC
CASTTRGEQFF
>TRBV6-6|many|-|TRBJ1-3
TGTGCCAGCAGTTACGCCTCAGGGAGCTCTGGAAACACCATATATTTT
CASSYASGSSGNTIYF
>TRBV12-3/TRBV12-4|few|TRBD2|TRBJ2-5
TGTGCCAGCAGCCCAGGGAGGGAGGAGACCCAGTACTTC
CASSPGREETQYF
>TRBV15|few|-|TRBJ1-4
TGTGCCACCAGCAGAGGGGTGGATGCAACTAATGAAAAACTGTTTTTT
CATSRGVDATNEKLFF
>TRBV7-9|many|TRBD2|TRBJ2-7
TGTGCCACCGGGGGGGAAGGTTCTTCCTACGAGCAGTACTTC
CATGGEGSSYEQYF
>TRBV7-9|-|-|TRBJ2-2
TGTGCCAGCAGCTTAGAGGCAGGATCGCCCGGGGAGCTGTTTTTT
CASSLEAGSPGELFF
>TRBV20-1|many|TRBD1|TRBJ1-5
TGCAGTGCTGGGGACAGGGGGTGGAGGAGCAATCAGCCCCAGCATTTT
CSAGDRGWRSNQPQHF
>TRBV3-1|few|-|TRBJ2-2
TGTGCCAGCAGCCAAGAGACAGCTTTTTTCACCGGGGAGCTGTTTTTT
CASSQETAFFTGELFF
>TRBV30|-|-|TRBJ1-2
TGTGCCTGGAAGGCCGATGGCTACACCTTC
CAWKADGYTF
>TRBV7-9|many|-|TRBJ1-2
TGTGCCAGCAGACCCAGGGCGTATGGCTACACCTTC
CASRPRAYGYTF
>TRBV4-1|-|TRBD1|TRBJ2-3
TGCGCCAGCAGCCAAGATGATGTACAGGGGTCGTCTAGCACAGATACGCAGTATTTT
CASSQDDVQGSSSTDTQYF
>TRBV20-1|few|-|TRBJ1-3
TGCAGTGCCCACGAGGGAAACACCATATATTTT
CSAHEGNTIYF
>TRBV7-9|-|-|TRBJ2-7
TGTGCCAGCAGCCCGGAACGGGGGAATCCCTACGAGCAGTACTTC
CASSPERGNPYEQYF
>TRBV5-1|few|TRBD2|TRBJ2-3
TGCGCCAGCAGCTTTACTAGCGGAAGCACAGATACGCAGTATTTT
CASSFTSGSTDTQYF
>TRBV3-1|few|-|TRBJ1-4
TGTGCCAGCAGCCCAAAACAGGGTTTCGGTGAAAAACTGTTTTTT
CASSPKQGFGEKLFF
>TRBV20-1|few|TRBD1|TRBJ1-5
TGCAGTGCTAGACCCAGGGGGCCCAATCAGCCCCAGCATTTT
CSARPRGPNQPQHF
>TRBV9|many|TRBD1|TRBJ1-1
TGTGCCAGCAGCGTAGGCGCCGGGACAGGGTTCATTGAAGCTTTCTTT
CASSVGAGTGFIEAFF